One sample yielded the 26 T cell receptor beta chains listed below, sequenced in a study of breast tumors, draining lymph nodes, adjacent tissues. TCRdb used MiXCR to reprocess the multiplex PCR reads, holding one entry per CDR3 protein. There are about 270,000 distinct CDR3 sequences in the sample; around 31% occur only once, and more than 0.95% lies in the top ten. Breast cancer patients provided tissue from their axillary draining lymph nodes. Sequences were obtained from axillary lymph node tissue. The receptors come from a female donor with breast cancer. Some clones in this sample may be carry-over from other donors' samples.

This chain links TRBV19 with TRBJ2-2; D gene unclear. The J call may be mistaken, given a closer DNA end match to TRBJ1-1. From germline, CDR1 is LNHDA and CDR2 SQIVND (reference sequence). The CDR3 extends over 11 amino acids. The CDR3 is CASSIREGAFF. CDR3 nucleotides: TGTGCCAGTAGTATAAGGGAAGGAGCTTTCTTT.

The chain links TRBV3-1 to TRBJ1-5; D is perhaps TRBD1 (6 bases). V dropped 4 bases and J dropped 2 bases, with 12 bases sitting between them. Germline loops: CDR1 LGHDT, CDR2 YNNKEL (reference sequence). This CDR3 is built from 15 residues. The CDR3 DNA sequence: TGTGCCAGCAGCCGGACAGCGAGTGGCAATCAGCCCCAGCATTTT. Its protein product is CASSRTASGNQPQHF.

This clonotype was detected many times. The chain links TRBV11-3 to TRBJ2-7; no firm D call. The CDR3 runs 14 residues. CDR1 and CDR2 (germline): SGHNT, YENEEA. V was clipped by 4 bases and J by 4 bases, with 14 bases between them. DNA for the CDR3: TGTGCCAGCAGCTCCCATGGCGGCAGGTACGAGCAGTACTTC. Protein sequence: CASSSHGGRYEQYF. Drawing the rest from reference TRBV11-3 and TRBJ2-7, the complete variable domain is EAGVVQSPRYKIIEKKQPVAFWCNPISGHNTLYWYLQNLGQGPELLIRYENEEAVDDSQLPKDRFSAERLKGVDSTLKIQPAELGDSAVYLCASSSHGGRYEQYFGPGTRLTVT.

This clonotype was picked up many times. This chain connects TRBV4-2 to TRBJ2-7; 10 nucleotides align to TRBD2. CDR1 LGHNA and CDR2 YNFKEQ come from the germline V gene. The CDR3 has 18 residues. V lost 4 bases, J lost 7 bases, and 19 bases stayed unmatched. Here the CDR3 reads CASSLQGQVAGGQGEQYF. DNA for the CDR3: TGTGCCAGCAGCCTCCAAGGTCAGGTAGCGGGAGGCCAAGGGGAGCAGTACTTC.

Concerning this clonotype: A read error may explain this, as a much larger clone is one base away. The J gene is TRBJ1-2, the V gene TRBV3-1; D remains unclear. The CDR3 has 12 residues. CDR1 is LGHDT and CDR2 is YNNKEL in the germline V gene (reference sequence). CDR3 region: CASGQVSYGYTF. The CDR3 nucleotides read TGTGCCAGCGGCCAAGTAAGCTATGGCTACACCTTC.

This clonotype was counted at least ten times. The chain's CDR3 is CASSLESRGLLFF. The CDR3 DNA sequence: TGTGCCAGCAGCTTAGAGTCCAGGGGGCTGCTGTTTTTT. The chain joins TRBV11-3 to TRBJ2-2, with 8 bases that match TRBD1. Germline-derived CDR1 and CDR2 are SGHNT and YENEEA. With V trimmed by 0 bases and J by 13 bases, 4 bases remained unmatched. The CDR3 covers 13 residues.

V usage is TRBV20-1 and J usage is TRBJ1-5; D possibly corresponds to TRBD1 (5 bases). The ends were cut back, 1 base at V and 6 bases at J, with 10 bases in the middle. CDR1 is DFQATT and CDR2 is SNEGSKA in the germline V gene (reference sequence). This CDR3 has 13 residues. As DNA, the CDR3 is TGCAGTGCTAGAGCAGGGATGGTTCAGCCCCAGCATTTT. This translates into CSARAGMVQPQHF.

The chain couples TRBV10-3 to TRBJ1-5; tentatively, D is TRBD1 (5 bases). CDR1 is ENHRY and CDR2 is SYGVKD in the germline V gene. The V and J ends lost 4 bases and 5 bases respectively, with 15 bases between them. The CDR3 runs to 15 residues. The CDR3 spells CAISGGEASYQPQHF. For the CDR3, the DNA is TGTGCCATCAGTGGGGGGGAGGCCTCATATCAGCCCCAGCATTTT.

The sample holds a few counts of this clonotype. The chain employs TRBV12-3 or TRBV12-4 and TRBJ1-2; D possibly corresponds to TRBD1 (5 bases). The CDR3 sequence is 15 residues long. V lost 3 bases and J lost 5, with 16 bases in between. This chain's CDR3 is CASSFNRGQGYGYTF. The CDR3 DNA follows: TGTGCCAGCAGTTTCAATCGGGGCCAGGGATATGGCTACACCTTC.

This clonotype has at least ten counts. The CDR3 loop is CASSLRSGSGNEQFF. CDR3 sequence (DNA): TGTGCCAGCAGCTTACGTAGCGGGAGTGGCAATGAGCAGTTCTTC. This chain connects TRBV11-2 to TRBJ2-1, with 9 bases identical to TRBD2. V shed 2 bases and J 6 bases; nucleotides not matched to a gene: 5. The CDR3 spans 15 residues. Per germline, CDR1 SGHAT and CDR2 FQNNGV.

This clonotype was seen many times. CDR3 loop: CASSFRAGGNGEQYF. CDR3 DNA: TGTGCCAGCAGCTTCCGAGCGGGAGGAAATGGGGAGCAGTACTTC. This rearrangement joins TRBV7-2 to TRBJ2-7; TRBD2 agrees at 9 bases. The junction had 10 bases not matched to a gene; V was cut back by 3 bases and J by 7 bases. The CDR3 extends over 15 amino acids. Per germline, CDR1 SGHTA and CDR2 FQGNSA. Full variable domain (rest looked up from reference TRBV7-2 and TRBJ2-7): GAGVSQSPSNKVTEKGKDVELRCDPISGHTALYWYRQSLGQGLEFLIYFQGNSAPDKSGLPSDRFSAERTGGSVSTLTIQRTQQEDSAVYLCASSFRAGGNGEQYFGPGTRLTVT.

With respect to this clonotype: A much larger clone sits a single nucleotide away, making a read error possible. No conserved phenylalanine or tryptophan ends this CDR3, so it is likely a read error. The DNA is omitted, as the CDR3 cannot be located on it reliably, and the CDR3 follows TCRdb's listing. The chain links TRBV30 to TRBJ1-2. The CDR3 is 12 residues long, counting both termini. CDR1 is GTSNPN and CDR2 is SVGIG in the germline V gene (reference sequence). The CDR3 is CAWSLGEGQGTL.

As to this clonotype: The junction does not match germline at one end; this may be a read error. V and J are TRBV18 and TRBJ2-5; D is perhaps TRBD2 (6 bases). CDR3 length: 14 amino acids. CDR1 KGHSH and CDR2 LQKENI come from the germline V gene. The CDR3 DNA reads TGTGCCAGCTCACCTGCGGGGCGGGGAGAGGCCCAGTACTTC. Its translation is CASSPAGRGEAQYF.

This clonotype was seen repeatedly, ten times or more. This rearrangement joins TRBV28 to TRBJ2-5; 7 nucleotides align to TRBD1. CDR1 MDHEN and CDR2 SYDVKM come from the germline V gene. With 6 bases clipped from V and 5 bases from J, the junction kept 12 bases outside the gene matches. The CDR3 totals 15 residues. CDR3 in amino acids: CASSLQTTGQETQYF. CDR3 in DNA: TGTGCCAGCAGCCTCCAAACGACAGGGCAGGAGACCCAGTACTTC.

This clonotype occurred many times. The CDR3 here is CASRGTQGEKLFF. CDR3 in DNA: TGTGCCAGTCGTGGAACCCAAGGAGAAAAACTGTTTTTT. The V and J genes are TRBV19 and TRBJ1-4, with unresolved D. Trimming took 8 bases from V and 8 from J, leaving 15 bases between them. Germline V gene lookup returns CDR1 LNHDA and CDR2 SQIVND (reference sequence). The length of the CDR3 is 13 residues. The variable domain in full, completed from reference TRBV19 and TRBJ1-4, reads DGGITQSPKYLFRKEGQNVTLSCEQNLNHDAMYWYRQDPGQGLRLIYYSQIVNDFQKGDIAEGYSVSREKKESFPLTVTSAQKNPTAFYLCASRGTQGEKLFFGSGTQLSVL.

This clonotype was found a few times. The chain joins TRBV20-1 to TRBJ2-4; 7 nucleotides align to TRBD2. The CDR3 consists of 15 residues. Germline V gives CDR1 DFQATT, CDR2 SNEGSKA (reference sequence). The trim removed 0 bases at V and 3 bases at J, leaving 5 bases unmatched. CDR3 region: CSARDWLAVKNIQYF. In DNA, the CDR3 is TGCAGTGCTAGAGATTGGCTAGCGGTCAAAAACATTCAGTACTTC.

This clonotype was seen at least ten times. The chain recombines TRBV5-8 with TRBJ2-3, with 11 bases matching TRBD1. The ends lost 4 bases at V and 2 bases at J; junction bases unmatched: 9. Germline V gene sequence: CDR1 SGHTS, CDR2 YDEGEE. This CDR3 has 17 amino acids. DNA for the CDR3: TGTGCCAGCAGCGCGGAGGGGACAGGGGGGTTCACAGATACGCAGTATTTT. As protein: CASSAEGTGGFTDTQYF.

The gene calls are TRBV12-5 and TRBJ2-2; 13 bases map to TRBD2. J was trimmed by 2 bases and V by 3 bases; bases with no gene match: 6. CDR1 is LGHNT, CDR2 FRNRAP, per germline. The CDR3 sequence is 18 residues long. The CDR3 DNA reads TGTGCTAGTGGTTTAGCGGGACTAGCGGGACCAAACACCGGGGAGCTGTTTTTT. Translated, it gives CASGLAGLAGPNTGELFF.

Worth noting for this clonotype: A much larger clone sits a single nucleotide away, making a read error possible. V usage is TRBV9 and J usage is TRBJ2-7, with 12 bases matching TRBD2. The CDR3 runs 15 residues. The germline V gene has CDR1 SGDLS and CDR2 YYNGEE. V trimming: 4 bases; J trimming: 6 bases; junction bases outside the gene matches: 8. The CDR3 sequence: CASSRPTSGSLEQYF. The CDR3 DNA sequence: TGTGCCAGCAGCAGACCGACTAGCGGGAGCCTCGAGCAGTACTTC. The full variable domain, completed using reference TRBV9 and TRBJ2-7, is DSGVTQTPKHLITATGQRVTLRCSPRSGDLSVYWYQQSLDQGLQFLIQYYNGEERAKGNILERFSAQQFPDLHSELNLSSLELGDSALYFCASSRPTSGSLEQYFGPGTRLTVT.

This chain connects TRBV4-1 to TRBJ2-3; no clear D gene. From germline, CDR1 is MGHRA and CDR2 YSYEKL. The CDR3 covers 13 residues. The V end lost 1 base, the J end lost 6 bases, and 8 bases lay between the germline ends. The DNA for the CDR3 is TGCGCCAGCAGCCAAGGGGGTGGTGATACGCAGTATTTT. Protein sequence: CASSQGGGDTQYF.

About this clonotype itself: This may be a read error, as it is one base from a much larger clone. The CDR3 does not close with the conserved phenylalanine or tryptophan, likely indicating a read error. J is TRBJ2-7 and V is TRBV19; D may be TRBD1 or TRBD2 (5 bases each). V lost 9 bases, J lost 2 bases, and 23 bases lay in between. CDR3 length: 16 amino acids. Looked up from germline, CDR1 is LNHDA and CDR2 is SQIVND (reference sequence). The CDR3 nucleotides are TGTGCCAGCAGTTACACCGGGACGATCATGCCCTACGAGCAGTACTCC. Its protein is CASSYTGTIMPYEQYS.

J is TRBJ2-7 and V is TRBV6-2 or TRBV6-3; perhaps TRBD2 as D (6 bases). Germline CDR1 and CDR2: MNHEY and SVGEGT. The V and J ends lost 5 bases and 3 bases respectively, with 17 bases between them. This CDR3 contains 15 residues. The CDR3 here is CASSHAGGAFYEQYF. CDR3 sequence (DNA): TGTGCCAGCAGTCACGCTGGCGGGGCTTTCTACGAGCAGTACTTC.

V is TRBV20-1 and J is TRBJ2-3, with D perhaps TRBD1 (6 bases). The germline V gene has CDR1 DFQATT and CDR2 SNEGSKA (reference sequence). This CDR3 has 13 amino acids. Trimming cost V 5 bases and J 11 bases, with 20 bases left between them. CDR3 loop: CSAWRQVYNEQYF. DNA for the CDR3: TGCAGTGCTTGGCGACAGGTCTACAATGAGCAGTATTTT.

This clonotype occurred many times. This chain joins TRBV12-3 or TRBV12-4 and TRBJ2-7; 7 positions match TRBD2. The CDR3 sequence is 17 residues long. Trimming cost V 0 bases and J 1 base; bases outside gene matches: 9. The CDR3 DNA reads as TGTGCCAGCAGTTTAGCCCGCTCCCCTAGCGGTTCCTACGAGCAGTACTTC. It is translated as CASSLARSPSGSYEQYF.

This clonotype was detected a few times. The rearrangement uses TRBV14 and TRBJ2-7, with 7 bases lining up with TRBD1. The V gene end was trimmed by 4 bases and the J gene end by 3 bases; junction bases not matched to a gene: 6. The germline gives CDR1 SGHDN, CDR2 FVKESK. This CDR3 is 14 amino acids long. CDR3 coding DNA: TGTGCCAGCAGCCCACAGGGACAGATCTACGAGCAGTACTTC. Its translation: CASSPQGQIYEQYF.

This clonotype was detected ten times or more. The V gene is TRBV15, the J gene TRBJ2-1; TRBD2 matches at 7 bases. The CDR3 has 17 amino acids. CDR1 is LNHNV and CDR2 is YYDKDF in the germline V gene (reference sequence). V was clipped by 0 bases and J by 6 bases; unmatched bases: 11. The CDR3 DNA follows: TGTGCCACCAGCAGAGAGTCGGCAGCGGGATTAATCAATGAGCAGTTCTTC. Translating gives CATSRESAAGLINEQFF. The whole variable domain, remainder taken from reference TRBV15 and TRBJ2-1, is DAMVIQNPRYQVTQFGKPVTLSCSQTLNHNVMYWYQQKSSQAPKLLFHYYDKDFNNEADTPDNFQSRRPNTSFCFLDIRSPGLGDTAMYLCATSRESAAGLINEQFFGPGTRLTVL.